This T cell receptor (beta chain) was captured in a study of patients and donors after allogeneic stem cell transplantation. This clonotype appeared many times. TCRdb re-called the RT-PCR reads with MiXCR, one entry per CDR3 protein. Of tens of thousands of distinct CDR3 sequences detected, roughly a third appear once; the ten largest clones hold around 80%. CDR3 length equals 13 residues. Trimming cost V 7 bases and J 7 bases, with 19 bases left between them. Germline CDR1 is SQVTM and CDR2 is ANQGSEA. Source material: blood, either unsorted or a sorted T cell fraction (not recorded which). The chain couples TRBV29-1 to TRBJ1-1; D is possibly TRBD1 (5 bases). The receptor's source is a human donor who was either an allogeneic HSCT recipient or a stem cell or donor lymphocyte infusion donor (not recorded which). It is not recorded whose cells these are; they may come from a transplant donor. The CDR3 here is CSGVGRQKGEAFF. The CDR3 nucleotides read TGCAGCGGAGTGGGACGACAGAAGGGTGAAGCTTTCTTT.